This T cell receptor (beta chain) comes out of a study of T-cell reconstitution after alpha-beta-depleted transplantation in children. Study observations and caveats: Expanded graft clones numbering several hundred reportedly gave rise to alpha-beta T cells about two months after transplant.

This CDR3 is 15 amino acids long. V was cut by 1 base and J by 4 bases, with 10 bases left in between. Germline CDR1 is SGHVS and CDR2 is FNYEAQ. Molecular barcoding with unique molecular identifiers was used for the TCRbeta library. Using its own MiXCR run on the PCR reads, TCRdb lists one record per CDR3 protein. Seen here are around 420,000 distinct CDR3 sequences, about 17% observed once, and the top ten hold approximately 29%. Worth noting for this clonotype: Antigen: not known.

Specimen: PBMCs, mostly from graft donor cells, collected 360 days after TCRalphabeta/CD19-depleted stem cell transplant. V and J are TRBV7-6 and TRBJ2-2, with D perhaps matching TRBD1 (6 bases). The clonotype originates from a boy younger than two who had a stem cell transplant for Wiskott-Aldrich syndrome, so the T cells may come from the graft donor. CDR3 sequence reads: CASSLDTGLTGELFF. DNA of the CDR3: TGTGCCAGCAGCTTAGACACAGGGCTCACCGGGGAGCTGTTTTTT.